A selection of T cell receptor beta chains follows, all from one sample in a study of technical replicates of blood from several donors. Profiled with immunoSEQ multiplex PCR; TCRdb holds only in-frame clones, not every one. The table lists just under 60,000 clones, 75% to 95% of them singletons. The sequenced sample consisted of PBMCs. These receptor sequences come from a human donor in good health. Some clones in this sample may be carry-over from other donors' samples. CDR3s include the opening cysteine and the closing phenylalanine or tryptophan. D genes are given only for firm matches. Size tells how often a clone was seen (once, few, many) or the class of an expanded clone, and some rows leave it out.

v_gene	j_gene	d_gene	abundance	CDR3nt	CDR3aa
TRBV9	TRBJ1-4	-	-	TGTGCCAGCAGCGTAGATCCAGCGGCAGTAAAACTGTTTTTT	CASSVDPAAVKLFF
TRBV7-8	TRBJ2-2	-	-	TGTGCCAGCATCCAGCAGCGAACTAACACCGGGGAGCTGTTTTTT	CASIQQRTNTGELFF
TRBV4-1	TRBJ2-1	-	few	TGCGCCAGCAGCCGGGGGGATAGGGGCGCTGAGCAGTTCTTC	CASSRGDRGAEQFF
TRBV23-1	TRBJ1-3	-	-	TGCGCCAGCAACCTTACAGGAATCTCTGGAAACACCATATATTTT	CASNLTGISGNTIYF
TRBV10-1	TRBJ2-7	-	-	TGCGCCAGCAGAGCACAGACTAGTCACCCCTACGAGCAGTACTTC	CASRAQTSHPYEQYF
TRBV4-3	TRBJ1-2	-	-	TGCGCCAGCAGCCAAGTAGGGGTTGGCTACACCTTC	CASSQVGVGYTF
TRBV7-9	TRBJ1-3	-	-	TGTGCCAGCAGCTTACCAGTAAACACCATATATTTT	CASSLPVNTIYF
TRBV7-2	TRBJ2-7	TRBD1	-	TGTGCCAGCAGCTTGAGAGCCGGGACAGAAAAAAGCGAGCAGTACTTC	CASSLRAGTEKSEQYF
TRBV19	TRBJ1-5	-	-	TGTGCCAGTAGCCTAGAGGGTTCGGGCAGAGTGACTCAGCCCCAGCATTTT	CASSLEGSGRVTQPQHF
TRBV7-2	TRBJ2-5	-	-	TGTGCCAGCAGCTTCCTTTGGGGCCAACAAGAGACCCAGTACTTC	CASSFLWGQQETQYF
TRBV29-1	TRBJ2-2	TRBD2	-	TGCAGCGCACCCGGGACTAGCGTAACCGGGGAGCTGTTTTTT	CSAPGTSVTGELFF
TRBV7-9	TRBJ2-3	-	-	TGTGCCAGCAGCTTCAACTCCGTGGGGGGGCAGGCAGATACGCAGTATTTT	CASSFNSVGGQADTQYF
TRBV27	TRBJ1-6	TRBD1	-	TGTGCCAGCAGTTTAGCCGGGACAGGGAGTTCTCCCCTCCACTTT	CASSLAGTGSSPLHF
TRBV6-5	TRBJ1-4	-	-	TGTGCCAGCAGTTACTCGGATGAAACAGCTAATGAAAAACTGTTTTTT	CASSYSDETANEKLFF
TRBV7-2	TRBJ1-2	TRBD1	-	TGTGCCAGCAGCTTTCGAGGGACAGGGGGCGGAGGCTACACCTTC	CASSFRGTGGGGYTF
TRBV9	TRBJ1-1	-	once	TGTGCCAGCAGCCCGGGGGGGGGAAACACTGAAGCTTTCTTT	CASSPGGGNTEAFF
TRBV28	TRBJ2-3	-	-	TGTGCCAGCAGTATGTCTAGCGTCGGAGCAGATACGCAGTATTTT	CASSMSSVGADTQYF
TRBV6-1	TRBJ1-5	-	-	TGTGCCAGCAGCCGAGGCGGGGGTCAGCCCCAGCATTTT	CASSRGGGQPQHF
TRBV9	TRBJ1-2	-	medium-sized	TGTGCCAGCAGCGAAACAGGGTTAGCTAACTATGGCTACACCTTC	CASSETGLANYGYTF
TRBV9	TRBJ2-3	-	-	TGTGCCAGCAGCTCGAGGGAGAGACCGTATCCTGATTCGCAGTATTTT	CASSSRERPYPDSQYF
TRBV12-5	TRBJ1-6	TRBD1	-	TGTGCTAGTTATAACGGACAGGGGGGGTATAATTCACCCCTCCACTTT	CASYNGQGGYNSPLHF
TRBV19	TRBJ2-1	TRBD2	-	TGTGCCAGTAGTGGGGGACTAGTATTCCCCTATGATGAGCAGTTCTTC	CASSGGLVFPYDEQFF
TRBV6-5	TRBJ2-5	-	-	TGTGCCAGCAGTTACTTAACAGACCAAGAGACCCAGTACTTC	CASSYLTDQETQYF
TRBV18	TRBJ1-5	-	once	TGTGCCAGCTCCCAAGGCGGGGGGGCTGGGGACAATCAGCCCCAGCATTTT	CASSQGGGAGDNQPQHF
TRBV4-3	TRBJ2-7	TRBD1	-	TGCGCCAGCAGCCAAGCCCGGGACAGGGGGAACGAGCAGTACTTC	CASSQARDRGNEQYF
TRBV2	TRBJ2-7	TRBD2	-	TGTGCCAGCAACGGACTAGCGGGGGAGCAGTACTTC	CASNGLAGEQYF
TRBV14	TRBJ2-3	-	-	TGTGCCAGCAGCCAAGGTACCCCCGGGACAGATACGCAGTATTTT	CASSQGTPGTDTQYF
TRBV6-6	TRBJ1-5	-	-	TGTGCCAGCAGTTATAGGGGCAACAATCAGCCCCAGCATTTT	CASSYRGNNQPQHF
TRBV29-1	TRBJ2-7	-	-	TGCAGCGTTTTTTCCCCAGGATCCTACGAGCAGTACTTC	CSVFSPGSYEQYF
TRBV19	TRBJ2-1	TRBD2	once	TGTGCCGTAGCCCGGGCGGGGGATTACAATGAGCAGTTCTTC	CAVARAGDYNEQFF
TRBV11-2	TRBJ2-1	-	-	TGTGCCAGCAGCTTAGGGGACTTCCTCTACAATGAGCAGTTCTTC	CASSLGDFLYNEQFF
TRBV18	TRBJ2-3	TRBD1	-	TGTGCCAGCTCACCCCAGGAGACAGGGACAGATACGCAGTATTTT	CASSPQETGTDTQYF
TRBV18	TRBJ2-7	-	-	TGTGCCAGCTCACCACAAGGGCAACTTACCCCAGGGGAGCAGTACTTC	CASSPQGQLTPGEQYF
TRBV6-4	TRBJ2-3	-	-	TGTGCCAGCAGTGTCATGGCGGGACGGGGAGATACGCAGTATTTT	CASSVMAGRGDTQYF
TRBV4-2	TRBJ2-3	-	-	TGTGCCAGCAGCCAAGCGGTTGGGGTCGGACAAGATACGCAGTATTTT	CASSQAVGVGQDTQYF
TRBV7-9	TRBJ2-3	TRBD2	-	TGTGCCAGCAGCTTTGGAGTGGGGGGGACAGATACGCAGTATTTT	CASSFGVGGTDTQYF
TRBV6-5	TRBJ1-1	-	-	TGTGCCAGCAGTTACTTTCCCGGGTGGCGCACTGAAGCTTTCTTT	CASSYFPGWRTEAFF
TRBV25-1	TRBJ2-1	-	-	TGTGCCAGCAGGGGGGCCGTTGAGCAGTTCTTC	CASRGAVEQFF
TRBV19	TRBJ2-3	-	-	TGTGCCAGTAGAACCAGCGGAGCTAATACGCAGTATTTT	CASRTSGANTQYF
TRBV5-5	TRBJ2-5	-	-	TGTGCCAGCAGCTTGGAACCAGGGCAAGAGACCCAGTACTTC	CASSLEPGQETQYF
TRBV9	TRBJ1-2	-	-	TGTGCCAGCAGCGGCTCTCGACAGAACCTATATGGCTACACCTTC	CASSGSRQNLYGYTF
TRBV29-1	TRBJ1-6	TRBD1	-	TGCAGCGTGTCCGGGACAGGGGAATCACCCCTCCACTTT	CSVSGTGESPLHF
TRBV7-2	TRBJ2-7	-	-	TGTGCCAGCAGCTCCAACGGTCCGGGGTACGAGCAGTACTTC	CASSSNGPGYEQYF
TRBV29-1	TRBJ1-1	-	few	TGCAGCGGCCATCGACCGGGGAAGGAGACTGAAGCTTTCTTT	CSGHRPGKETEAFF
TRBV11-2	TRBJ1-2	-	-	TGTGCCAGCAGCTTATTGGGCGGGGGGGCCTATGGCTACACCTTC	CASSLLGGGAYGYTF
TRBV5-8	TRBJ1-5	-	-	TGTGCCAGCAGCCAAACCGGGACAAGACAGCCCCAGCATTTT	CASSQTGTRQPQHF
TRBV18	TRBJ1-6	TRBD1	-	TGTGCCAGCTCACCCGACGGGACAGCCTATAATTCACCCCTCCACTTT	CASSPDGTAYNSPLHF
TRBV19	TRBJ1-5	TRBD1	-	TGTGCCAGTGGGACAGGGGAGAACAATCAGCCCCAGCATTTT	CASGTGENNQPQHF
TRBV7-2	TRBJ1-1	TRBD1	-	TGTGCCAGCAGCTTAGACTCTCGGACAGGGCAGGCTTTCTTT	CASSLDSRTGQAFF
TRBV18	TRBJ1-2	TRBD1	-	TGTGCCAGCTCACAGTTGGGACAGCCATCCTATGGCTACACCTTC	CASSQLGQPSYGYTF
TRBV7-2	TRBJ1-3	-	-	TGTGCCAGCAGCTTGGACAATTCGCCTGGAAACACCATATATTTT	CASSLDNSPGNTIYF
TRBV10-3	TRBJ2-7	TRBD1	-	TGTGCCATCAGTGCTCACGGACAGGCCTACGAGCAGTACTTC	CAISAHGQAYEQYF
TRBV5-1	TRBJ2-5	-	-	TGCGCCAGCAGCCCCCGAATTCCTCTAGCGAAGGAGACCCAGTACTTC	CASSPRIPLAKETQYF